The 27 T cell receptor beta chains below were found in one sample sequenced in a study of T-cell memory formation after mild COVID-19 (dated by TCRdb to 2020 to 2023). Libraries came from 5' RACE. Sequencing was performed on an Illumina NovaSeq 6000. The public reads were run again by TCRdb, first through fastp at Q25 and then through MiXCR, and only productive beta chains were kept. Under each unique CDR3 protein, matching rows form one entry showing the most common genes and DNA. For this sample the table gives hundreds of thousands of distinct CDR3 sequences, of which 15% to 20% were detected only once. The ten largest account for 20% to 25% of the sample. Specimen: PBMCs or a T cell subset sorted from them (not recorded which). These receptor sequences come from a man in his late teens or twenties who had mild COVID-19 (a few samples of this study predate the infection). The sample titles of this study are shuffled in the database, so cell type and time point are left out; the donor was told from shared clones.

This clonotype was found a few times. The V call is TRBV9, the J call TRBJ2-1; no clear D gene. Germline V gene lookup returns CDR1 SGDLS and CDR2 YYNGEE. Trimming cost V 0 bases and J 8 bases, with 15 bases left between them. The CDR3 covers 15 residues. CDR3 nucleotide sequence: TGTGCCAGCAGCGTAGCTACGGTCCCCCGCCATGAGCAGTTCTTC. It is translated as CASSVATVPRHEQFF.

The chain is built from TRBV18 and TRBJ1-5, with 7 nucleotides matching TRBD1. CDR3 length equals 14 residues. Germline CDR1 KGHSH, CDR2 LQKENI. The V and J ends lost 3 bases and 9 bases, in that order; junction bases with no gene match: 8. Here the CDR3 DNA reads TGTGCCAGCTCACCCACAGACAGGGCGTCGCCCCAGCATTTT. Its protein is CASSPTDRASPQHF.

This clonotype was detected a few times. The CDR3 sequence is CASRYPLGGDNEQFF. CDR3 DNA: TGTGCCAGCAGATACCCCCTCGGGGGGGACAATGAGCAGTTCTTC. This sequence joins TRBV6-6 and TRBJ2-1, with 8 positions matching TRBD2. The trim removed 6 bases at V and 5 bases at J, leaving 9 bases unmatched. CDR3 length: 15 amino acids. Germline V gene sequence: CDR1 MNHNY, CDR2 SVGAGI (reference sequence).

The chain carries TRBV6-5 and TRBJ1-2, with a weak D call TRBD1 (5 bases). With 0 bases removed from V and 6 bases from J, the gap between germline ends came to 11 bases. Germline V lookup: CDR1 MNHEY, CDR2 SVGAGI. The CDR3 has 14 amino acids. The CDR3 loop is CASSYSGEMNGYTF. The CDR3 nucleotides are TGTGCCAGCAGTTACTCAGGGGAAATGAATGGCTACACCTTC.

The chain is built from TRBV5-4 and TRBJ2-2, with a tentative D call TRBD1 (8 bases). Germline V gives CDR1 SGHNT, CDR2 YYREEE (reference sequence). Trimming took off 4 bases at V and 4 bases at J, with 29 bases between the two ends. The CDR3 loop spans 20 amino acids. CDR3 sequence reads: CASSHGQGSGGAGGTGELFF. CDR3 bases: TGTGCCAGCAGCCATGGACAGGGATCGGGGGGCGCCGGGGGCACCGGGGAGCTGTTTTTT.

V usage is TRBV20-1 and J usage is TRBJ2-7; TRBD1 is a possible D gene (5 bases). V lost 4 bases to trimming and J lost 2 bases, with 15 bases between them. There are 14 residues in the CDR3. CDR1 is DFQATT and CDR2 is SNEGSKA in the germline V gene (reference sequence). This CDR3 reads CSATSGAPAYEQYF. Written as DNA, the CDR3 is TGCAGTGCTACCTCTGGGGCCCCCGCCTACGAGCAGTACTTC.

The gene calls are TRBV5-6 and TRBJ2-7; D unresolved. The CDR3 is made up of 12 amino acids. CDR1 is SGHDT and CDR2 is YYEEEE in the germline V gene. V gave up 2 bases and J gave up 2 bases, with 5 bases separating them. The CDR3 protein is CASSFGTYEQYF. In DNA, the CDR3 is TGTGCCAGCAGCTTTGGGACCTACGAGCAGTACTTC.

The J gene is TRBJ1-1, the V gene TRBV20-1; D unclear. Trimming removed 1 base from V and 1 base from J, with 10 bases in between. This CDR3 contains 14 residues. Per germline, CDR1 DFQATT and CDR2 SNEGSKA (reference sequence). CDR3 loop: CSARVTERNTEAFF. The CDR3 DNA reads as TGCAGTGCTAGAGTTACGGAGAGGAACACTGAAGCTTTCTTT.

Concerning this clonotype itself: A read error is possible here, since a much larger clone lies one base away. The gene calls are TRBV2 and TRBJ1-2; no definite D call. V was cut by 7 bases and J by 8 bases, with 17 bases left in between. The CDR3 contains 13 residues. CDR1 SNHLY and CDR2 FYNNEI come from the germline V gene. This CDR3 is CASTFRRDTGYTF. The DNA for the CDR3 is TGTGCCAGCACCTTTCGAAGGGATACGGGCTACACCTTC.

CDR3 sequence: CSVAVGYGYTF. The CDR3 DNA sequence: TGCAGCGTTGCTGTCGGCTATGGCTACACCTTC. The gene calls are TRBV29-1 and TRBJ1-2; D uncertain. From germline, CDR1 is SQVTM and CDR2 ANQGSEA. The CDR3 covers 11 residues. Trimming took 4 bases from V and 4 from J, leaving 7 bases between them.

At least ten counts were recorded for this clonotype. This sequence joins TRBV5-4 and TRBJ1-4; TRBD1 might be the D (6 bases). The CDR3 runs 14 residues. V was clipped by 3 bases and J by 4 bases, with 10 bases between them. CDR1 is SGHNT and CDR2 is YYREEE in the germline V gene (reference sequence). Written as DNA, the CDR3 is TGTGCCAGCAGCTCGGGACAAAATAATGAAAAACTGTTTTTT. Translating it yields CASSSGQNNEKLFF.

There are a few counts of this clonotype. The chain employs TRBV7-6 and TRBJ2-3; TRBD2 might be the D (7 bases). This CDR3 is 12 amino acids long. V was clipped by 5 bases and J by 11 bases, with 14 bases between them. CDR1 is SGHVS and CDR2 is FNYEAQ in the germline V gene. CDR3 protein: CASSPGGGRQYF. The DNA for the CDR3 is TGTGCCAGCAGCCCTGGGGGGGGCCGGCAGTATTTT.

This clonotype was observed a few times. This chain uses TRBV5-1 with TRBJ2-1; D might be TRBD1 or TRBD2, each matching 5 bases. The CDR3 contains 13 residues. CDR1 and CDR2 (germline): SGHRS, YFSETQ. Trimming removed 0 bases at V and 12 bases at J, with 13 bases between. The CDR3 loop is CASSLAEGLGQFF. CDR3 bases: TGCGCCAGCAGCTTGGCAGAGGGGCTGGGGCAGTTCTTC.

This clonotype was observed a few times. V gene TRBV5-1 combines with J gene TRBJ2-1; a possible D gene is TRBD2 (7 bases). Trimming stripped 2 bases from V and 5 bases from J, with 14 bases between. CDR3 length equals 15 residues. Germline CDR1 reads SGHRS; CDR2 reads YFSETQ. The CDR3 bases are TGCGCCAGCAGCTTCGGGGGCCTAGCGGACAATGAGCAGTTCTTC. It specifies CASSFGGLADNEQFF.

This clonotype appeared a single time. The J gene is TRBJ1-1, the V gene TRBV20-1; D not certain. In germline, CDR1 is DFQATT, CDR2 SNEGSKA (reference sequence). Trimming removed 1 base at V and 1 base at J, with 10 bases between. The CDR3 consists of 14 residues. The CDR3: CSARGPTGNTEAFF. CDR3 sequence (DNA): TGCAGTGCTAGAGGGCCCACTGGGAACACTGAAGCTTTCTTT.

This clonotype showed up just a few times. V and J are TRBV5-1 and TRBJ2-3; D gene uncertain. This CDR3 has 14 amino acids. The V gene's germline CDR1 is SGHRS and CDR2 YFSETQ. V lost 5 bases and J 0 bases, leaving 10 bases between the germline ends. The CDR3 protein is CASRTYESTDTQYF. CDR3 DNA sequence: TGCGCCAGCAGGACCTATGAGAGCACAGATACGCAGTATTTT.

This clonotype was counted ten times or more. V and J are TRBV5-1 and TRBJ2-3; TRBD1 matches 12 bases. Germline trimming cut 4 bases from V and 4 bases from J; bases unmatched to any gene: 4. The CDR3 totals 15 residues. Looked up from germline, CDR1 is SGHRS and CDR2 is YFSETQ. The CDR3 region has the DNA TGCGCCAGCAGCCAGGGACAGGGGGCGGCAGATACGCAGTATTTT. It yields the protein CASSQGQGAADTQYF.

There are a few counts of this clonotype. This chain links TRBV12-5 with TRBJ1-6; D remains ambiguous. From germline, CDR1 is LGHNT and CDR2 FRNRAP. V was pared by 3 bases and J by 7 bases, with 13 bases between. The CDR3 runs 15 residues. The CDR3 loop is CASGFGTAGNSPLHF. CDR3 DNA: TGTGCTAGTGGTTTCGGAACAGCAGGCAATTCACCCCTCCACTTT. Filled out from reference TRBV12-5 and TRBJ1-6, the complete variable domain reads DARVTQTPRHKVTEMGQEVTMRCQPILGHNTVFWYRQTMMQGLELLAYFRNRAPLDDSGMPKDRFSAEMPDATLATLKIQPSEPRDSAVYFCASGFGTAGNSPLHFGNGTRLTVT.

In this sample, this clonotype turned up a few times. V gene TRBV18 combines with J gene TRBJ2-3; 10 bases fit TRBD2. Looked up from germline, CDR1 is KGHSH and CDR2 is LQKENI. Unmatched junction bases numbered 6, after V lost 0 bases and J lost 6 bases. This CDR3 contains 16 residues. CDR3 residues: CASSPPERGGSDTQYF. CDR3 nucleotides: TGTGCCAGCTCACCACCGGAGCGGGGGGGATCGGATACGCAGTATTTT.

This clonotype is a singleton in its sample. This chain joins TRBV7-9 and TRBJ1-2, with 9 bases identical to TRBD1. Germline trimming cut 5 bases from V and 4 bases from J; bases unmatched to any gene: 5. Germline assignment: CDR1 SEHNR and CDR2 FQNEAQ (reference sequence). The CDR3 runs 14 residues. The CDR3 region has the DNA TGTGCCAGCAGCCCCTCGACAGGGGGCTATGGCTACACCTTC. Translating gives CASSPSTGGYGYTF. The entire variable domain, with the rest obtained from reference TRBV7-9 and TRBJ1-2, is as follows: DTGVSQNPRHKITKRGQNVTFRCDPISEHNRLYWYRQTLGQGPEFLTYFQNEAQLEKSRLLSDRFSAERPKGSFSTLEIQRTEQGDSAMYLCASSPSTGGYGYTFGSGTRLTVV.

This clonotype turned up a few times. This chain joins TRBV7-2 and TRBJ2-1; 9 positions match TRBD2. Trimming took 3 bases from V and 4 from J; bases not matched to a gene: 7. From germline, CDR1 is SGHTA and CDR2 FQGNSA. The CDR3 is 16 residues long. This CDR3 is CASSFTSGGNYNEQFF. The CDR3 nucleotides are TGTGCCAGCAGCTTCACCAGCGGGGGGAATTACAATGAGCAGTTCTTC.

In this sample, this clonotype turned up a few times. The DNA of the CDR3 is TGTGCCAGCAGCTCGCTGACAGCGGGTCGGCAGCCCCAGCATTTT. Amino acids: CASSSLTAGRQPQHF. J is TRBJ1-5 and V is TRBV7-2, with D perhaps TRBD1 (5 bases). With 4 bases removed from V and 7 bases from J, the gap between germline ends came to 17 bases. The CDR3 extends over 15 amino acids. Germline CDR1 SGHTA, CDR2 FQGNSA. The variable domain in full, completed from reference TRBV7-2 and TRBJ1-5, reads GAGVSQSPSNKVTEKGKDVELRCDPISGHTALYWYRQSLGQGLEFLIYFQGNSAPDKSGLPSDRFSAERTGGSVSTLTIQRTQQEDSAVYLCASSSLTAGRQPQHFGDGTRLSIL.

V and J are TRBV6-5 and TRBJ1-3; the D is unclear. The length of the CDR3 is 16 residues. CDR1 is MNHEY, CDR2 SVGAGI, per germline. V was shortened by 2 bases and J by 2 bases, with 13 bases between the two germline ends. In nucleotides, the CDR3 is TGTGCCAGCAGTTACGAACCGGCAATGGCTGGAAACACCATATATTTT. Translated, it gives CASSYEPAMAGNTIYF.

The sample holds many counts of this clonotype. This rearrangement joins TRBV30 to TRBJ1-1; TRBD1 matches 7 bases. This CDR3 is built from 13 residues. CDR1 GTSNPN and CDR2 SVGIG come from the germline V gene (reference sequence). With V trimmed by 2 bases and J by 5 bases, 5 bases remained unmatched. CDR3 residues: CAWSKARGTEAFF. The CDR3, as DNA: TGTGCCTGGAGTAAGGCCAGGGGGACTGAAGCTTTCTTT.

The table lists this clonotype with a few counts. V is TRBV6-2 or TRBV6-3 and J is TRBJ2-7, with D perhaps matching TRBD2 (5 bases). V lost 7 bases and J 3 bases, leaving 16 bases between the germline ends. The germline gives CDR1 MNHEY, CDR2 SVGEGT. The CDR3 consists of 14 residues. As DNA, the CDR3 is TGTGCCAGCACGTTGACCCGAGGAGGCTACGAGCAGTACGTC. This codes for CASTLTRGGYEQYV.

This chain links TRBV27 with TRBJ1-5, with D maybe TRBD1 (6 bases). Germline lookup yields CDR1 MNHEY and CDR2 SMNVEV (reference sequence). The CDR3 totals 15 residues. Trimming took 4 bases from V and 5 from J, leaving 15 bases between them. CDR3 sequence (DNA): TGTGCCAGCAGTTGGGGGGGCAACGAGGATCAGCCCCAGCATTTT. Protein sequence: CASSWGGNEDQPQHF.

V and J are TRBV28 and TRBJ2-4; a possible D gene is TRBD1 (6 bases). Trimming removed 2 bases at V and 1 base at J, with 15 bases between. Germline CDR1 and CDR2: MDHEN and SYDVKM. The CDR3 has 17 residues. As DNA, the CDR3 is TGTGCCAGCAGTTTAGTTGAGGGACAACGGGCCAAAAACATTCAGTACTTC. It codes for CASSLVEGQRAKNIQYF.